A single sample gave rise to the 8 T cell receptor beta chains below, sequenced in a study of neoadjuvant anti-PD-1 for oral cavity cancer. Profiled with immunoSEQ multiplex PCR; TCRdb holds only in-frame clones, not every one. In the table there are around 81,000 clones, roughly 80% of which are singletons. The sequenced sample was PBMCs, obtained before nivolumab (anti-PD-1) treatment. The receptors stem from a person aged 35-79 years with oral cavity squamous cell carcinoma.

This chain links TRBV10-1 with TRBJ2-2, with TRBD2 as a possible D gene (6 bases). The CDR3 consists of 15 residues. Germline V lookup: CDR1 WNHNN, CDR2 SYGVQD (reference sequence). V dropped 8 bases and J dropped 1 base, with 14 bases sitting between them. The CDR3 sequence: CASSTGTLNTGELFF. CDR3 in DNA: TGCGCCAGCTCCACCGGGACTTTGAACACCGGGGAGCTGTTTTTT.

The genes are TRBV5-1 and TRBJ1-5; D gene unclear. Trimming shortened V by 0 bases and J by 7 bases, and 8 bases separated the two germline ends. This CDR3 is built from 13 residues. Germline CDR1 SGHRS, CDR2 YFSETQ. CDR3 region: CASSLAENQPQHF. CDR3 sequence (DNA): TGCGCCAGCAGCTTGGCTGAGAACCAGCCCCAGCATTTT.

The chain joins TRBV11-2 to TRBJ2-7; D is perhaps TRBD1 (5 bases). Per the germline V gene, CDR1 is SGHAT and CDR2 is FQNNGV. V lost 2 bases to trimming and J lost 0 bases, with 8 bases between them. The CDR3 has 14 amino acids. CDR3 coding DNA: TGTGCCAGCAGCTTAACAGACAGCTCCTACGAGCAGTACTTC. Translating it yields CASSLTDSSYEQYF.

The chain carries TRBV21-1 and TRBJ1-1. TRBV21-1 is classified as a pseudogene. This CDR3 contains 15 residues. Here the CDR3 DNA reads TGTGCCAGCAGCAAAATACAAGGGCGGAACACTGAAGCTTTCTTT. This codes for CASSKIQGRNTEAFF.

The genes are TRBV27 and TRBJ2-7; 13 bases are a match to TRBD2. The CDR3 loop spans 15 amino acids. Germline loops: CDR1 MNHEY, CDR2 SMNVEV (reference sequence). With 5 bases clipped from V and 3 bases from J, the junction kept 4 bases outside the gene matches. CDR3: CASSGTSGTHYEQYF. CDR3 nucleotides: TGTGCCAGCAGTGGGACTAGCGGGACACACTACGAGCAGTACTTC.

V usage is TRBV28 and J usage is TRBJ2-7; 9 bases match TRBD2. Per the germline V gene, CDR1 is MDHEN and CDR2 is SYDVKM. Losses at the gene ends were 5 bases for V and 6 bases for J; bases not matched to a gene: 11. The length of the CDR3 is 15 residues. The CDR3 region is CASSPSAGGPVEQYF. Here the CDR3 DNA reads TGTGCCAGCAGTCCCTCGGCGGGAGGGCCTGTCGAGCAGTACTTC.

The chain combines TRBV2 with TRBJ2-1; 13 nucleotides agree with TRBD2. This CDR3 is 15 amino acids long. Germline CDR1 and CDR2: SNHLY and FYNNEI. The junction had 5 bases not matched to a gene; V was cut back by 6 bases and J by 6 bases. The CDR3, as DNA: TGTGCCAGCAGGCGTACTAGCGGGGGGGCCAATGAGCAGTTCTTC. Residues: CASRRTSGGANEQFF.

The gene calls are TRBV6-1 and TRBJ2-3, with 7 bases fitting TRBD2. V was pared by 0 bases and J by 3 bases, with 6 bases of the junction left unmatched. Germline V CDR1 and CDR2: MNHNS, SASEGT. The CDR3 has 16 amino acids. The CDR3 loop is CASSEARGGLTDTQYF. CDR3 bases: TGTGCCAGCAGTGAAGCTCGCGGGGGACTTACAGATACGCAGTATTTT.